One sample yielded the 18 T cell receptor beta chains listed below, sequenced in a study of T cell repertoires in cytomegalovirus infection. These receptors have no identified antigens. TCRdb independently ran MiXCR on the reads; one entry per CDR3 protein. The sample consists of about 83,000 distinct CDR3 sequences, less than 30% of them appearing once. The specimen comprised CD8+ T cells from cultured PBMCs, sampled from culture after CMV antigen stimulation. The receptors here all came from a human donor in good health (CMV status not recorded). Some clones in this sample may be carry-over from other donors' samples.

There are many counts of this clonotype. The rearrangement joins TRBV13 to TRBJ2-1; TRBD2 matches 9 bases. The length of the CDR3 is 16 residues. The V gene's germline CDR1 is PRHDT and CDR2 FYEKMQ (reference sequence). The J segment lost 0 bases and the V segment lost 5 bases, leaving 5 bases of the junction unmatched. In DNA form, the CDR3 reads TGTGCCAGCAGCACCAGAGCGGGGGGCTCCTACAATGAGCAGTTCTTC. This translates into CASSTRAGGSYNEQFF.

The chain couples TRBV12-3 or TRBV12-4 to TRBJ2-7; no clear D. This CDR3 is 12 amino acids long. V was cut by 4 bases and J by 0 bases, with 4 bases left in between. CDR3 in amino acids: CASSSSSYEQYF. CDR3 nucleotides: TGTGCCAGCAGTTCGAGCTCCTACGAGCAGTACTTC.

The chain links TRBV20-1 to TRBJ1-1; 8 bases match TRBD1. After removal of 6 bases from V and 5 bases from J, the junction contained 5 bases not matched to a gene. Germline V gene lookup returns CDR1 DFQATT and CDR2 SNEGSKA (reference sequence). The CDR3 is 12 residues long. This CDR3 reads CSAPQGATEAFF. The DNA of the CDR3 is TGCAGTGCACCGCAGGGGGCGACTGAAGCTTTCTTT.

This clonotype turned up a few times. The chain couples TRBV3-1 to TRBJ1-3; D is unresolved. Trimming took off 1 base at V and 4 bases at J, with 8 bases between the two ends. Germline V gene sequence: CDR1 LGHDT, CDR2 YNNKEL (reference sequence). The CDR3 loop spans 14 amino acids. This CDR3 is CASSQGFGGNTIYF. Here the CDR3 DNA reads TGTGCCAGCAGCCAAGGATTTGGGGGAAACACCATATATTTT.

J is TRBJ2-3 and V is TRBV7-2, with 9 bases identical to TRBD2. CDR1 and CDR2 (germline): SGHTA, FQGNSA. This CDR3 contains 17 residues. V dropped 1 base and J dropped 2; count of bases not matched to a gene: 7. The DNA of the CDR3 is TGTGCCAGCAGCTTAGGCGGACTAGCGACTTACACAGATACGCAGTATTTT. Translated, it gives CASSLGGLATYTDTQYF.

The chain uses TRBV6-5 and TRBJ2-3; possibly TRBD1 for D (6 bases). The CDR3 consists of 15 residues. Germline CDR1 reads MNHEY; CDR2 reads SVGAGI. The V gene lost 4 bases and the J gene lost 4 bases, with 15 bases spanning the gap. The CDR3 DNA reads TGTGCCAGCAGTTCTATTGGGGGCACCTCAGATACGCAGTATTTT. Protein: CASSSIGGTSDTQYF.

This clonotype appeared a few times. The genes are TRBV7-2 and TRBJ2-2; tentatively, D is TRBD1 (6 bases). The V gene lost 1 base and the J gene lost 7 bases, with 7 bases spanning the gap. The germline V gene has CDR1 SGHTA and CDR2 FQGNSA. The CDR3 is 13 residues long. The CDR3 DNA sequence: TGTGCCAGCAGCTTAGGAGGGGGCGGGGAGCTGTTTTTT. This codes for CASSLGGGGELFF.

This clonotype was found a few times. The gene calls are TRBV12-3 or TRBV12-4 and TRBJ2-1; D is uncertain. V was clipped by 4 bases and J by 5 bases, with 3 bases between them. This CDR3 is 11 amino acids long. DNA of the CDR3: TGTGCCAGCAGTTATAACAATGAGCAGTTCTTC. It codes for CASSYNNEQFF.

The rearrangement links TRBV6-5 to TRBJ1-2; 7 bases map to TRBD1. This CDR3 region has 14 residues. The V gene end was trimmed by 6 bases and the J gene end by 8 bases; junction bases not matched to a gene: 12. Per germline, CDR1 MNHEY and CDR2 SVGAGI. The CDR3 loop is CASRGQFYVFGYTF. The CDR3 nucleotides read TGTGCCAGCAGGGGACAGTTCTACGTTTTCGGCTACACCTTC.

This clonotype was observed at least ten times. The chain has TRBV28 and TRBJ1-1; TRBD1 aligns across 8 bases. V trimming: 2 bases; J trimming: 5 bases; junction bases outside the gene matches: 10. The CDR3 has 16 residues. The germline V gene encodes CDR1 MDHEN and CDR2 SYDVKM. CDR3 protein: CASSLPRGLLGTEAFF. In nucleotides, the CDR3 is TGTGCCAGCAGTTTACCCAGGGGGCTGCTCGGGACTGAAGCTTTCTTT.

In regard to this clonotype: A read error may account for a junction end that differs from germline. The chain combines TRBV5-1 with TRBJ1-1; 11 bases map to TRBD1. CDR1 is SGHRS, CDR2 YFSETQ, per germline. This CDR3 is 15 amino acids long. CDR3 DNA sequence: TGCACCAGCAGCACGGGACAGGGGGTTCTCTCTGAAGCTTTCTTT. As protein: CTSSTGQGVLSEAFF.

The V gene is TRBV7-2, the J gene TRBJ1-3; D is unclear. The V gene lost 4 bases and the J gene lost 1 base, with 11 bases spanning the gap. This CDR3 has 15 amino acids. CDR1 is SGHTA and CDR2 is FQGNSA in the germline V gene. DNA of the CDR3: TGTGCCAGCAGCTCGCGATATGGGTCTGGAAACACCATATATTTT. Translated, it gives CASSSRYGSGNTIYF.

This clonotype was seen only a few times. The V gene is TRBV19, the J gene TRBJ1-1; D not certain. Germline V gene sequence: CDR1 LNHDA, CDR2 SQIVND (reference sequence). The V end lost 8 bases, the J end lost 0 bases, and 13 bases lay between the germline ends. The CDR3 sequence is 14 residues long. The CDR3 DNA is TGTGCCAGTGTCACTTTCGGGGTGAACACTGAAGCTTTCTTT. It encodes CASVTFGVNTEAFF. The variable domain in full, completed from reference TRBV19 and TRBJ1-1, reads DGGITQSPKYLFRKEGQNVTLSCEQNLNHDAMYWYRQDPGQGLRLIYYSQIVNDFQKGDIAEGYSVSREKKESFPLTVTSAQKNPTAFYLCASVTFGVNTEAFFGQGTRLTVV.

A note on this clonotype: An end of the junction does not agree with germline; a read error may underlie this. The CDR3 loop is CASSSLAGGHSSYEQYF. The CDR3 DNA reads as TGTGCCAGCAGCTCACTAGCGGGGGGCCACTCCTCCTACGAGCAGTATTTC. This chain connects TRBV7-6 to TRBJ2-7; 12 nucleotides align to TRBD2. This CDR3 has 17 amino acids. In germline, CDR1 is SGHVS, CDR2 FNYEAQ.

This clonotype was seen a single time. The chain joins TRBV7-9 to TRBJ2-7, with TRBD1 identical over 8 bases. Trimming removed 4 bases from V and 6 bases from J; junction bases left unmatched: 2. The CDR3 loop spans 12 amino acids. Germline CDR1 reads SEHNR; CDR2 reads FQNEAQ (reference sequence). The CDR3 sequence is CASSWTGTEQYF. The CDR3 DNA reads TGTGCCAGCAGCTGGACAGGGACCGAGCAGTACTTC.

This clonotype was seen many times. This chain uses TRBV7-8 with TRBJ2-1, with D possibly being TRBD2 (5 bases). This CDR3 has 16 residues. The V gene lost 2 bases and the J gene lost 5 bases, with 16 bases spanning the gap. The germline V gene encodes CDR1 SGHVS and CDR2 FQNEAQ. CDR3 amino acids: CASSLMEPGADNEQFF. The CDR3 bases are TGTGCCAGCAGCTTAATGGAACCAGGAGCGGACAATGAGCAGTTCTTC.

This clonotype came up a few times. The V call is TRBV2, the J call TRBJ1-1; D is ambiguous. The germline CDR1 and CDR2 sequences are SNHLY and FYNNEI. With 6 bases removed from V and 4 bases from J, the gap between germline ends came to 6 bases. The CDR3 sequence is 11 residues long. CDR3 coding DNA: TGTGCCAGCAGCGATGTCACTGAAGCTTTCTTT. Its protein is CASSDVTEAFF. The entire variable domain, with the rest obtained from reference TRBV2 and TRBJ1-1, is as follows: EPEVTQTPSHQVTQMGQEVILRCVPISNHLYFYWYRQILGQKVEFLVSFYNNEISEKSEIFDDQFSVERPDGSNFTLKIRSTKLEDSAMYFCASSDVTEAFFGQGTRLTVV.

This clonotype has only a few counts. The J gene is TRBJ2-5, the V gene TRBV7-9, with TRBD1 identical over 10 bases. The CDR3 runs to 16 residues. V shed 1 base, J shed 1 base, and the junction held 3 bases outside the gene matches. Germline-derived CDR1 and CDR2 are SEHNR and FQNEAQ (reference sequence). DNA of the CDR3: TGTGCCAGCAGCTTAGTCCGGACAGGGGGCCAAGAGACCCAGTACTTC. This encodes CASSLVRTGGQETQYF.